These T cell receptor beta chains were read from a single sample in a study of blood T cells in healthy people across ages. A single record per CDR3 protein comes from TCRdb applying MiXCR to the 5' RACE reads. The data contain about 680,000 distinct CDR3 sequences, approximately 50% of them singletons. Sample: blood. These receptors all come from a woman in her fifties or sixties in good health. Both conserved end residues are trimmed from each CDR3. Each record gives: D gene, V gene, CDR3 protein. The D gene is left open where the match is weak.

d_call: -
v_call: TRBV10-3
cdr3_aa: AISESVGSGANVLT

d_call: -
v_call: TRBV27
cdr3_aa: ARPPGQYNSPLH

d_call: TRBD2
v_call: TRBV12-3/TRBV12-4
cdr3_aa: ASSLRSGGPRTQY

d_call: TRBD2
v_call: TRBV12-3/TRBV12-4
cdr3_aa: ASSPPTSGRAHEQY

d_call: -
v_call: TRBV10-3
cdr3_aa: AIRTDGNTVAF

d_call: -
v_call: TRBV20-1
cdr3_aa: SASTGNIQY

d_call: -
v_call: TRBV7-3
cdr3_aa: ASSRELSNEQY

d_call: TRBD2
v_call: TRBV28
cdr3_aa: ASRKRTSGRNTYEQY

d_call: -
v_call: TRBV28
cdr3_aa: ASISAGQRSYGYT

d_call: TRBD1
v_call: TRBV30
cdr3_aa: AWGTGTGMDEKLF

d_call: TRBD1
v_call: TRBV5-5
cdr3_aa: ASSPWTGKKNIQY

d_call: -
v_call: TRBV20-1
cdr3_aa: SARGAQGPIGGAQY

d_call: -
v_call: TRBV21-1
cdr3_aa: ASSLGASGRGTSYNEQF

d_call: TRBD2
v_call: TRBV20-1
cdr3_aa: SAREGLTYEQY

d_call: TRBD1
v_call: TRBV29-1
cdr3_aa: SVEEGTGRSKNIQY

d_call: TRBD2
v_call: TRBV18
cdr3_aa: ASSALGGSSYNERF

d_call: -
v_call: TRBV29-1
cdr3_aa: SVAGVYNEQF

d_call: -
v_call: TRBV7-2
cdr3_aa: ASSLDSPAETQY

d_call: -
v_call: TRBV7-2
cdr3_aa: ASSFQAGAYEQY

d_call: -
v_call: TRBV4-3
cdr3_aa: ASSQVSGTLFYGYT

d_call: -
v_call: TRBV9
cdr3_aa: ASSSIRAAGGYNEQF

d_call: -
v_call: TRBV5-1
cdr3_aa: ASSLQRTVHQETQY

d_call: -
v_call: TRBV7-3
cdr3_aa: ASSLSSGATEAF

d_call: TRBD2
v_call: TRBV6-2/TRBV6-3
cdr3_aa: ASSSHLAGVKTGELF

d_call: -
v_call: TRBV4-3
cdr3_aa: ASSQDPRGTGDNEQF

d_call: -
v_call: TRBV11-2
cdr3_aa: ASSLPRAPSSSYNEQF

d_call: TRBD2
v_call: TRBV2
cdr3_aa: ASNRVAGRNEQF

d_call: -
v_call: TRBV10-3
cdr3_aa: AISNVGGEKLF

d_call: -
v_call: TRBV27
cdr3_aa: ASSPRTSYEQY

d_call: TRBD1
v_call: TRBV5-6
cdr3_aa: ASSRLDRVLLNEQY

d_call: -
v_call: TRBV7-6
cdr3_aa: ASSPGLLRDNEQF

d_call: TRBD1
v_call: TRBV5-1
cdr3_aa: ASSLLQGTGELF

d_call: TRBD1
v_call: TRBV7-2
cdr3_aa: ASSLRRDSTYEQY

d_call: TRBD2
v_call: TRBV5-1
cdr3_aa: ASSLIAGGENEQY